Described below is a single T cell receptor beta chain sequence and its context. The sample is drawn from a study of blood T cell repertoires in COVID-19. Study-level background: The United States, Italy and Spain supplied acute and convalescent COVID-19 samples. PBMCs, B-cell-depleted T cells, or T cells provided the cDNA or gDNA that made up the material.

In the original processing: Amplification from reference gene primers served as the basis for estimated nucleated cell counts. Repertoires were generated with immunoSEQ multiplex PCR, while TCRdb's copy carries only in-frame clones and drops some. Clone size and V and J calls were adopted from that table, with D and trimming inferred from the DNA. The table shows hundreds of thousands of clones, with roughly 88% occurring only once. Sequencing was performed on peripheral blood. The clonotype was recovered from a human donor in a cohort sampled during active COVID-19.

CDR3 in DNA: TGTGCCAGCAGCCCGGGACTAGCGGGTTCCGAGCAGTACTTC. This gives the protein CASSPGLAGSEQYF. The V gene is TRBV27, the J gene TRBJ2-7, with TRBD2 matching over 12 bases. With V trimmed by 6 bases and J by 6 bases, 6 bases remained unmatched. This CDR3 is 14 amino acids long. Germline V gene lookup returns CDR1 MNHEY and CDR2 SMNVEV (reference sequence).